A selection of T cell receptor beta chains follows, all from one sample in a study of shared clonotypes between healthy human individuals. Profiled with immunoSEQ multiplex PCR; TCRdb holds only in-frame clones, not every one. The sample lists millions of clones; approximately 94% were seen once. The sample consisted of naive CD8+ T cells sorted from blood. These receptors came from a young man in good health. Each CDR3 is given without its conserved first and last residue. The D gene is left open where the match is weak.

v_call d_call cdr3_aa
TRBV30 . AWSEGNRADEQY
TRBV10-2 TRBD1 ASSEDRGFVYT
TRBV7-9 . ASSLTLALNNEQF
TRBV7-8 . ASSLGDGYPESYEQY
TRBV30 TRBD1 AWKQGAQGTDTQY
TRBV5-6 . ASSLGNEWSTGELF
TRBV27 TRBD1 ATKVGGGMTEAF
TRBV28 TRBD2 AGGLAGGDTQY
TRBV4-1 TRBD2 ASSQGTSGSGTDTQY
TRBV7-8 . ASSLNPSAAYEQY
TRBV10-3 . AISESDGGNLAKNIQY
TRBV19 . ASSMGSGTAEAF
TRBV27 . ARRKGRNTDTQY
TRBV29-1 . SVDLAATDTQY
TRBV6-1 . ASSAEGGRGTEAF
TRBV5-4 . ASSLEDESSHYYGYT
TRBV11-2 TRBD1 ASSLGVGTGGAPTDTQY
TRBV7-2 . ASSTHRGLYEQY
TRBV4-1 TRBD1 ASIGQVRTEAF
TRBV30 TRBD2 AWSVLAGGPGEQY
TRBV30 . AWNEDTGELF
TRBV19 . ASTLGQGQPQH
TRBV7-9 . ASSFGTDTQY